Below are 10 T cell receptor beta chains sequenced from a single sample in a study of CD8 T cells in ankylosing spondylitis. MiXCR, applied by TCRdb to the 5' RACE reads, yields one record per CDR3 protein. Here the sample spans about 450,000 distinct CDR3 sequences, 25% to 30% being singletons. These receptors are not linked to any known antigen. Study-wide results and caveats: Within ankylosing spondylitis blood, a TCR beta motif made up of fewer than ten highly homologous variants appeared to be characteristic.

Sequencing input: blood, either unsorted or a sorted T cell fraction (not recorded which). The receptors come from a male donor with ankylosing spondylitis.

The chain has TRBV11-1 and TRBJ2-2, with TRBD2 matching over 12 bases. V lost 5 bases to trimming and J lost 5 bases; unmatched junction nucleotides: 12. The CDR3 length is 18 residues. The germline V gene has CDR1 SGHAT and CDR2 FQDESV (reference sequence). CDR3 DNA sequence: TGTGCCAGCAGCCCCCCTAGCGGGAGGGCCCTGAGTACCGGGGAGCTGTTTTTT. It translates to CASSPPSGRALSTGELFF.

This clonotype was seen at least ten times. The chain recombines TRBV19 with TRBJ2-5; the D gene is possibly TRBD2 (7 bases). V shed 8 bases and J shed 5 bases, with 9 bases lying between them. CDR1 is LNHDA and CDR2 is SQIVND in the germline V gene (reference sequence). The CDR3 is 11 amino acids. CDR3 in DNA: TGTGCCAGTCGCGGGGGCGAGACCCAGTACTTC. This codes for CASRGGETQYF.

The rearrangement links TRBV7-6 to TRBJ2-3; D uncertain. The CDR3 length is 15 residues. Trimming took 3 bases from V and 1 from J, leaving 11 bases between them. Germline V gene data show CDR1 as SGHVS and CDR2 as FNYEAQ. This CDR3 is CASSFDLRGTDTQYF. CDR3 DNA sequence: TGTGCCAGCAGCTTCGACCTTCGGGGCACAGATACGCAGTATTTT.

This sequence joins TRBV19 and TRBJ1-5; D not certain. V dropped 3 bases and J dropped 6 bases, with 12 bases sitting between them. Germline CDR1 LNHDA, CDR2 SQIVND (reference sequence). This CDR3 region has 14 residues. CDR3: CASSIRREPQPQHF. The CDR3 DNA follows: TGTGCCAGTAGTATCCGACGCGAGCCTCAGCCCCAGCATTTT.

This clonotype was picked up a small number of times. The V gene is TRBV4-1, the J gene TRBJ2-1; D may be TRBD2 (6 bases). The germline V gene has CDR1 MGHRA and CDR2 YSYEKL. V dropped 0 bases and J dropped 8 bases, with 17 bases sitting between them. The CDR3 is 16 residues long. The CDR3 spells CASSQEFRLEMDEQFF. The CDR3 DNA reads as TGCGCCAGCAGCCAAGAGTTCCGACTAGAGATGGATGAGCAGTTCTTC.

CDR3 sequence (DNA): TGTGCCTGGAGTGTAGGGACAGGACGCCCTCAGCCCCAGCATTTT. Its translation: CAWSVGTGRPQPQHF. The chain couples TRBV30 to TRBJ1-5; 8 positions agree with TRBD1. This CDR3 comprises 15 residues. Germline lookup yields CDR1 GTSNPN and CDR2 SVGIG (reference sequence). Trimming took 0 bases from V and 6 from J; bases not matched to a gene: 7.

This chain joins TRBV20-1 and TRBJ2-3; 8 nucleotides match TRBD2. In germline, CDR1 is DFQATT, CDR2 SNEGSKA (reference sequence). J was trimmed by 2 bases and V by 5 bases; bases with no gene match: 15. CDR3 length equals 17 residues. CDR3 nucleotide sequence: TGCAGTGCTCCCCGGGGGGGCGGGAACTACCCCACAGATACGCAGTATTTT. Its protein product is CSAPRGGGNYPTDTQYF.

This clonotype turned up a few times. This rearrangement joins TRBV3-1 to TRBJ2-1; no definite D call. V lost 1 base, J lost 7 bases, and 5 bases lay in between. This CDR3 region has 12 residues. The germline V gene has CDR1 LGHDT and CDR2 YNNKEL (reference sequence). CDR3: CASSQVQNEQFF. The DNA of the CDR3 is TGTGCCAGCAGCCAAGTGCAAAATGAGCAGTTCTTC.

V and J are TRBV12-3 or TRBV12-4 and TRBJ1-4; 7 positions match TRBD1. This CDR3 contains 15 residues. V lost 3 bases to trimming and J lost 7 bases; unmatched junction nucleotides: 8. In DNA form, the CDR3 reads TGTGCCAGCAGTTTCACAGGGGTGACTCCTGAAAAACTGTTTTTT. Translating it yields CASSFTGVTPEKLFF.

This sequence joins TRBV24-1 and TRBJ2-3, with TRBD1 as a possible D gene (6 bases). This CDR3 has 17 residues. The V gene's germline CDR1 is KGHDR and CDR2 SFDVKD. V was shortened by 9 bases and J by 0 bases, with 21 bases between the two germline ends. Here the CDR3 reads CATGDRLRNPSTDTQYF. CDR3 nucleotides: TGTGCCACCGGAGACAGGCTCCGAAACCCTAGCACAGATACGCAGTATTTT.